Below, 22 T cell receptor beta chains from the same sample are listed, as sequenced in a study of T-cell memory formation after mild COVID-19. TCRdb re-called the 5' RACE reads through MiXCR, storing one row per CDR3 protein. Altogether around 250,000 distinct CDR3 sequences are present, about a sixth being singletons, with the ten largest covering 22%. Sequencing used PBMCs or a T cell subset sorted from them (not recorded which). The receptors here all came from a man between 18 and 35 years old who had mild COVID-19 (a few samples of this study predate the infection). Cell type and time point are not known.

This clonotype is labeled medium-sized. J is TRBJ2-3 and V is TRBV20-1, with D tentatively TRBD1 or TRBD2 (5 bases each). Looked up from germline, CDR1 is DFQATT and CDR2 is SNEGSKA (reference sequence). The CDR3 has 15 residues. Trimming removed 1 base from V and 5 bases from J, with 16 bases in between. The chain's CDR3 is CSARARDEGRDTQYF. The CDR3 nucleotides are TGCAGTGCTAGAGCCCGGGACGAAGGAAGAGATACGCAGTATTTT.

The chain couples TRBV9 to TRBJ1-2, with D possibly being TRBD1 (5 bases). The CDR3 has 13 residues. Germline assignment: CDR1 SGDLS and CDR2 YYNGEE. V was pared by 4 bases and J by 8 bases, with 15 bases between. The CDR3 coding sequence is TGTGCCAGCAGCCCCCAACCAGGGTTAGGCTACACCTTC. As protein: CASSPQPGLGYTF.

This clonotype was detected many times. The gene calls are TRBV5-1 and TRBJ2-7, with D perhaps assigned TRBD1 or TRBD2 (5 bases each). Germline values: CDR1 SGHRS, CDR2 YFSETQ. This CDR3 region has 14 residues. Trimming shortened V by 0 bases and J by 0 bases, and 7 bases separated the two germline ends. As DNA, the CDR3 is TGCGCCAGCAGCTTGGGGGACGGCTCCTACGAGCAGTACTTC. It translates to CASSLGDGSYEQYF.

This clonotype was observed many times. The chain joins TRBV12-3 or TRBV12-4 to TRBJ2-3; D is ambiguous. The CDR3 contains 14 residues. V shed 3 bases and J shed 6 bases, with 13 bases lying between them. The CDR3 sequence is CASSFLAGEDTQYF. The DNA for the CDR3 is TGTGCCAGCAGTTTCCTGGCAGGCGAGGATACGCAGTATTTT.

V gene TRBV27 combines with J gene TRBJ2-7; maybe TRBD2 (6 bases). This CDR3 is 14 amino acids long. Looked up from germline, CDR1 is MNHEY and CDR2 is SMNVEV (reference sequence). Trimming took 6 bases from V and 5 from J, leaving 17 bases between them. The CDR3 here is CASSPLRGAHEQYV. CDR3 nucleotides: TGTGCCAGCAGCCCGCTCCGCGGGGCTCACGAGCAGTACGTC.

The genes are TRBV20-1 and TRBJ2-3, with D maybe TRBD1 (5 bases). CDR1 and CDR2 (germline): DFQATT, SNEGSKA (reference sequence). V was cut by 6 bases and J by 0 bases, with 16 bases left in between. The length of the CDR3 is 15 residues. CDR3 sequence (DNA): TGCAGTGCCGTTTACTCAGGGTCTAGCACAGATACGCAGTATTTT. This translates into CSAVYSGSSTDTQYF.

CDR3 in amino acids: CASSLGYRDRQETQYF. CDR3 DNA: TGTGCCAGCAGCTTGGGGTACCGGGACAGACAAGAGACCCAGTACTTC. The rearrangement links TRBV13 to TRBJ2-5; TRBD1 matches 7 bases. CDR3 length: 16 amino acids. Unmatched junction bases numbered 9, after V lost 3 bases and J lost 2 bases. Per the germline V gene, CDR1 is PRHDT and CDR2 is FYEKMQ (reference sequence). Drawing the rest from reference TRBV13 and TRBJ2-5, the complete variable domain is AAGVIQSPRHLIKEKRETATLKCYPIPRHDTVYWYQQGPGQDPQFLISFYEKMQSDKGSIPDRFSAQQFSDYHSELNMSSLELGDSALYFCASSLGYRDRQETQYFGPGTRLLVL.

V usage is TRBV20-1 and J usage is TRBJ2-7; D uncertain. CDR3 length: 12 residues. Trimming pared 2 bases from V and 0 bases from J, leaving 5 bases between. Germline V gene lookup returns CDR1 DFQATT and CDR2 SNEGSKA (reference sequence). CDR3 region: CSARRSSYEQYF. CDR3 bases: TGCAGTGCTAGAAGGAGCTCCTACGAGCAGTACTTC.

This clonotype turned up a few times. The chain carries TRBV28 and TRBJ1-5, with 7 bases lining up with TRBD1. The CDR3 length is 15 residues. V trimming: 5 bases; J trimming: 4 bases; junction bases outside the gene matches: 8. Looked up from germline, CDR1 is MDHEN and CDR2 is SYDVKM. For the CDR3, the DNA is TGTGCCAGCAGTAGGGGGCCTGGTGGGAATCAGCCCCAGCATTTT. Its translation: CASSRGPGGNQPQHF.

This clonotype was observed a few times. The gene calls are TRBV4-1 and TRBJ1-3, with a tentative D call TRBD1 (5 bases). Germline CDR1 reads MGHRA; CDR2 reads YSYEKL. The CDR3 runs 18 residues. V dropped 3 bases and J dropped 8 bases, with 26 bases sitting between them. CDR3 nucleotides: TGCGCCAGCAGCCAGGGTAGGTTGGGGCGAGCCTACGGAGACACCATATATTTT. It translates to CASSQGRLGRAYGDTIYF.

The rearrangement links TRBV6-5 to TRBJ1-2; 7 bases map to TRBD1. In germline, CDR1 is MNHEY, CDR2 SVGAGI. The CDR3 is 15 residues long. Trimming removed 4 bases from V and 4 bases from J; junction bases left unmatched: 9. Here the CDR3 DNA reads TGTGCCAGCAGTTCAAGACAGGGTTTCGGCTATGGCTACACCTTC. This codes for CASSSRQGFGYGYTF.

The chain employs TRBV5-5 and TRBJ1-1; the match to TRBD1 covers 9 bases. CDR1 is SGHKS, CDR2 YYEKEE, per germline (reference sequence). The CDR3 has 15 residues. V was clipped by 4 bases and J by 3 bases; unmatched bases: 7. The CDR3 here is CASSAWDRDYTEAFF. The DNA for the CDR3 is TGTGCCAGCAGCGCCTGGGACAGGGATTACACTGAAGCTTTCTTT.

The chain links TRBV3-2 to TRBJ2-7; no DNA check was done on the table's D call, TRBD1. TRBV3-2 is deemed a pseudogene. CDR3 length: 14 residues. The chain's CDR3 is CASSQPQGWREQYV. The CDR3 DNA reads as TGTGCCAGCAGCCAACCACAGGGGTGGAGAGAGCAGTACGTC.

The rearrangement links TRBV18 to TRBJ1-5; D call uncertain. V was clipped by 2 bases and J by 5 bases, with 10 bases between them. The CDR3 is 14 residues long. Germline V gene sequence: CDR1 KGHSH, CDR2 LQKENI. The CDR3: CASSPLQVDQPQHF. The CDR3 region has the DNA TGTGCCAGCTCACCATTGCAGGTTGATCAGCCCCAGCATTTT.

The chain carries TRBV5-1 and TRBJ2-3; TRBD2 matches at 12 bases. CDR1 SGHRS and CDR2 YFSETQ come from the germline V gene. V trimming: 6 bases; J trimming: 6 bases; junction bases outside the gene matches: 8. The CDR3 is 15 residues long. As DNA, the CDR3 is TGCGCCAGCACAGAACTAGCGGGGGGTCAGGATACGCAGTATTTT. The encoded protein is CASTELAGGQDTQYF.

This clonotype appeared a few times. V usage is TRBV7-2 and J usage is TRBJ2-3; 10 nucleotides match TRBD2. CDR3 size: 16 residues. Germline trimming cut 5 bases from V and 2 bases from J; bases unmatched to any gene: 7. CDR1 SGHTA and CDR2 FQGNSA come from the germline V gene. The CDR3: CASSPRTSGFTDTQYF. The CDR3 nucleotides read TGTGCCAGCAGCCCACGGACTAGCGGTTTCACAGATACGCAGTATTTT.

This clonotype was recorded a few times. The chain combines TRBV5-1 with TRBJ2-3, with TRBD2 matching over 8 bases. V was pared by 7 bases and J by 1 base, with 14 bases of the junction left unmatched. The germline V gene encodes CDR1 SGHRS and CDR2 YFSETQ. The CDR3 is 17 residues long. CDR3 loop: CASGADFRGGRTDTQYF. In DNA, the CDR3 is TGCGCCAGCGGGGCGGACTTCCGGGGGGGCCGCACAGATACGCAGTATTTT.

V is TRBV12-3 or TRBV12-4 and J is TRBJ1-1; no clear D. This CDR3 has 15 residues. The V end was cut by 6 bases, the J end by 11 bases, with 25 bases between. CDR3 coding DNA: TGTGCCAGCAGGGAATTGAGCAGACGAAACCCTGGGGCTTTCTTT. Protein sequence: CASRELSRRNPGAFF.

This clonotype has just a few counts. The chain couples TRBV29-1 to TRBJ2-5; D not certain. V was trimmed by 4 bases and J by 4 bases, leaving 13 bases between them. CDR3 length: 13 residues. CDR1 is SQVTM, CDR2 ANQGSEA, per germline. The CDR3 DNA reads TGCAGCGTTGCGCCGGCCGCCGGAGAGACCCAGTACTTC. Amino acid sequence: CSVAPAAGETQYF.

This clonotype turned up a few times. The CDR3 sequence: CASSTGTSGYNEQFF. The CDR3 DNA is TGTGCCAGCAGTACCGGGACTAGCGGTTACAATGAGCAGTTCTTC. V and J are TRBV7-9 and TRBJ2-1, with 11 bases that match TRBD2. Per germline, CDR1 SEHNR and CDR2 FQNEAQ (reference sequence). The trim removed 6 bases at V and 4 bases at J, leaving 5 bases unmatched. The CDR3 totals 15 residues.

The CDR3 loop is CASSWPGVSPLHF. The CDR3 DNA reads TGCGCCAGCAGCTGGCCTGGGGTTTCACCCCTCCACTTT. The V call is TRBV5-1, the J call TRBJ1-6; unclear D gene. V shed 3 bases and J shed 9 bases, with 10 bases lying between them. The CDR3 spans 13 residues. The germline gives CDR1 SGHRS, CDR2 YFSETQ.

J is TRBJ2-5 and V is TRBV20-1; TRBD1 matches 8 bases. The CDR3 is 16 residues long. Germline V gene sequence: CDR1 DFQATT, CDR2 SNEGSKA (reference sequence). V gave up 6 bases and J gave up 9 bases; unmatched junction bases: 21. CDR3 in amino acids: CSARPSGQVVLGAQYF. The DNA for the CDR3 is TGCAGTGCCAGGCCCTCGGGACAGGTTGTGTTGGGAGCCCAGTACTTC.